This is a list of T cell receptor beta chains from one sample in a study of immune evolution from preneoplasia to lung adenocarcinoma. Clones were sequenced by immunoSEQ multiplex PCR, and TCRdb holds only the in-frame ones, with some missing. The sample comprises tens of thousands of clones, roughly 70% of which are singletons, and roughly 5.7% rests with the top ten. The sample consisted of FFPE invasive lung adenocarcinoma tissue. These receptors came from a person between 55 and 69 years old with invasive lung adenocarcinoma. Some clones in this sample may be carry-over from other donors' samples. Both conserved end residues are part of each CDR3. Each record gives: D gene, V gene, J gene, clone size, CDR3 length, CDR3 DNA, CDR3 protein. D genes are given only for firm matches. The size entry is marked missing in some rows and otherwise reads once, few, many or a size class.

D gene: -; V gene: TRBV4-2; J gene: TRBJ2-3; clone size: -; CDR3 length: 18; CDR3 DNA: TGTGCCAGCAGCCAGCGTCGCGGGGTTGGCGGGAGCACAGATACGCAGTATTTT; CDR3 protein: CASSQRRGVGGSTDTQYF
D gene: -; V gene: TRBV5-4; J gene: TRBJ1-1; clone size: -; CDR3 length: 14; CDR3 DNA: TGTGCCAGCAGCTCCAACAGGCAGAACACTGAAGCTTTCTTT; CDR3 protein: CASSSNRQNTEAFF
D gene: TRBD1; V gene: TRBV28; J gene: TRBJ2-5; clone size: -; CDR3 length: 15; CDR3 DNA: TGTGCCAGCAGTTCCCCCCACAGGGGCGATGAGACCCAGTACTTC; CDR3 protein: CASSSPHRGDETQYF
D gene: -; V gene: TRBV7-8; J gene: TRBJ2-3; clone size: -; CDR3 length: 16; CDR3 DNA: TGTGCCAGCAGCCTTTTAACAGGGAGGGGCACAGATACGCAGTATTTT; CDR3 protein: CASSLLTGRGTDTQYF
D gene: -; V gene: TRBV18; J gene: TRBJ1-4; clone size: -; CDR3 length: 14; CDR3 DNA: TGTGCCAGCTCACCACCAAGTGGGGAAGGGAAACTGTTTTTT; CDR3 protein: CASSPPSGEGKLFF
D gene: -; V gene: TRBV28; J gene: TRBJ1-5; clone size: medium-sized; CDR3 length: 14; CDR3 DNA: TGTGCCAGCAGGCCTATCGGGGGGAATCAGCCCCAGCATTTT; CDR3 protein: CASRPIGGNQPQHF
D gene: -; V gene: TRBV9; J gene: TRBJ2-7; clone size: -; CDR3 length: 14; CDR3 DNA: TGTGCCAGCAGCGTCGCGGACAGCTCCTACGAGCAGTACTTC; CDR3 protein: CASSVADSSYEQYF
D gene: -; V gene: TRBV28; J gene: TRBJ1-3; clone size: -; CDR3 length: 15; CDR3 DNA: TGTGCCAGCAGACATAACAGGTTACCTGGAAACACCATATATTTT; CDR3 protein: CASRHNRLPGNTIYF
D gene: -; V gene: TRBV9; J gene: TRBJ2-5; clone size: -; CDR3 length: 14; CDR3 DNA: TGTGCCAGCAGCGTTGGGGTTAGCTTTGAGACCCAGTACTTC; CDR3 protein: CASSVGVSFETQYF
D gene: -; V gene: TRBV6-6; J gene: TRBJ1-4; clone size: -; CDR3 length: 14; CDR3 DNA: TGTGCCAGCAGTTCCGGATGGACAAATGAAAAACTGTTTTTT; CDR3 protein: CASSSGWTNEKLFF
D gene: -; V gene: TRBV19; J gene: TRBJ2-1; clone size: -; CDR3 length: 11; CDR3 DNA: TGTGCCAGTAGTACTTACCGCGGGAAGTTCTTC; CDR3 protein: CASSTYRGKFF
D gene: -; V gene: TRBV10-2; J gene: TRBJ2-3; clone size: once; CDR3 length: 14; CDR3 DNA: TGCGCCACCGCCACTAGTCCGGGGTGGGATACGCAGTATTTT; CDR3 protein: CATATSPGWDTQYF
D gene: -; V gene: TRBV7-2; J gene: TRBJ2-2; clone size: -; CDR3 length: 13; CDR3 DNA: TGTGCCAGCAGCTTAAGGGGGAGCGGGGAGCTGTTTTTT; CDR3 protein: CASSLRGSGELFF
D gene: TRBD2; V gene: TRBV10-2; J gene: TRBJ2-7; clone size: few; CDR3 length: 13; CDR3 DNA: TGCGCCAGTCGGTATATAGCGGGGTACGAGCAGTACTTC; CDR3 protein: CASRYIAGYEQYF
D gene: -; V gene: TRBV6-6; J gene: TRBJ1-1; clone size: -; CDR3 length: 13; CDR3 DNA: TGTGCCAGCAGTAAACAGGGAATCACTGAAGCTTTCTTT; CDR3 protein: CASSKQGITEAFF
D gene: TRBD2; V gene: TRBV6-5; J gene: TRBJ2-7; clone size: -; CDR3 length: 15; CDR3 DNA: TGTGCCAGCAGTTACTCTAGCGGGAGTTTCCACGAGCAGTACTTC; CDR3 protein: CASSYSSGSFHEQYF
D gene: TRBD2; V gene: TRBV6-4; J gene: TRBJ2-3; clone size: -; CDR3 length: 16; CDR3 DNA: TGTGCCAGCAGTGAGGGACTAGCGGGAGGAGCAGATACGCAGTATTTT; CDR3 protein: CASSEGLAGGADTQYF
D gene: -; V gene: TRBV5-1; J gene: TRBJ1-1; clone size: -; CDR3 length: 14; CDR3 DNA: TGCGCCAGCAGCCGTGCGACAGTGAACACTGAAGCTTTCTTT; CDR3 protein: CASSRATVNTEAFF
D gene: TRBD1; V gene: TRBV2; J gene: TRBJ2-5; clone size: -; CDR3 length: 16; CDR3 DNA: TGTGCCAGCAGAAAGACAGGGGGCCAGGTCCAAGAGACCCAGTACTTC; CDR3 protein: CASRKTGGQVQETQYF
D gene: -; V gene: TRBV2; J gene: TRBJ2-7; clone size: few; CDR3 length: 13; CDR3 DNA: TGTGCCAGCACCGAGAGGGAACCGGACGAGCAGTACTTC; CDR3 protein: CASTEREPDEQYF
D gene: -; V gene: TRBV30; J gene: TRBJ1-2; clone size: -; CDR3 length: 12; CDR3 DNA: TGTGCCTGGAGCCAGCCCCGGGCAGCCCCCACCTTC; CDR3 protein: CAWSQPRAAPTF
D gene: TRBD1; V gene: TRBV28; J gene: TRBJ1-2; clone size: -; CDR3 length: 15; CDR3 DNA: TGTGCCAGCAGTTTAGGGTCCGGACAGGGGTATGGCTACACCTTC; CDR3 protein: CASSLGSGQGYGYTF
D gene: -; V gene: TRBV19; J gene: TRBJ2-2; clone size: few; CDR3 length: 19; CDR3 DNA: TGTGCCAGTAGTGCTTATAGGTCACTCTCCGCTTGGAACACCGGGGAGCTGTTTTTT; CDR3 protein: CASSAYRSLSAWNTGELFF
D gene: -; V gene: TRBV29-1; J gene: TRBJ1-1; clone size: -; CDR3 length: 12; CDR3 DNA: TGCAGCGTTGAAAGCGGGGGGGGAGCAGCTTTCTTT; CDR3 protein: CSVESGGGAAFF
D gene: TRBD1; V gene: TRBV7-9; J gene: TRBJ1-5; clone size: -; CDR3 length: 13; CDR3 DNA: TGTGCCAGCAGCGCCCAGGGGGGTCAGCCCCAGCATTTT; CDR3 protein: CASSAQGGQPQHF
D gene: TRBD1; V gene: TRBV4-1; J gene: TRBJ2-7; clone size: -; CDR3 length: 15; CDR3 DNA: TGCGCCAGCAGCCGCGACAGGGTTGAGCCTTACGAGCAGTACTTC; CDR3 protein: CASSRDRVEPYEQYF
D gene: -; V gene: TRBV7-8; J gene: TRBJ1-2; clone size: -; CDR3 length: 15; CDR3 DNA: TGTGCCAGCAGCCCCGCCCGGGGGGCGGTCTATGGCTACACCTTC; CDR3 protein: CASSPARGAVYGYTF
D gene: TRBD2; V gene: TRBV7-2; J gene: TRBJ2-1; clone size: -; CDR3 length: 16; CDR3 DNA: TGTGCCAGCAGCTCCCAAGCGGGAGTTGGCTACAATGAGCAGTTCTTC; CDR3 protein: CASSSQAGVGYNEQFF
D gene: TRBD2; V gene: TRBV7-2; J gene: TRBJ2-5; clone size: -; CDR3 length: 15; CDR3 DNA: TGTGCCAGCAGACCTAGCGGGTGGGGCCAAGAGACCCAGTACTTC; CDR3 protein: CASRPSGWGQETQYF